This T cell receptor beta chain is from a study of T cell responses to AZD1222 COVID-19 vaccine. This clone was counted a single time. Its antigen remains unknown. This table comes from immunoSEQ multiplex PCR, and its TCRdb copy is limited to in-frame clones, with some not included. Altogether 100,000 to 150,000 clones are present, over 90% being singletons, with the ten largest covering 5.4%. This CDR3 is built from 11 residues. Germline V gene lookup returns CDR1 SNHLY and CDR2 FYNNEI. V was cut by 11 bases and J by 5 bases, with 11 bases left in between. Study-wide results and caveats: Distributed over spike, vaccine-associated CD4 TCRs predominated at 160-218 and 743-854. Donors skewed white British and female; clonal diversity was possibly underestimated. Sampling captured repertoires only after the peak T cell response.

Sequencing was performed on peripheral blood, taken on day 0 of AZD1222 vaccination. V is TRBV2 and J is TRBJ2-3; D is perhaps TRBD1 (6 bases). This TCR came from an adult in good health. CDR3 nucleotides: TGTGCCGGGGGCACCCAAGATACGCAGTATTTT. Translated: CAGGTQDTQYF.